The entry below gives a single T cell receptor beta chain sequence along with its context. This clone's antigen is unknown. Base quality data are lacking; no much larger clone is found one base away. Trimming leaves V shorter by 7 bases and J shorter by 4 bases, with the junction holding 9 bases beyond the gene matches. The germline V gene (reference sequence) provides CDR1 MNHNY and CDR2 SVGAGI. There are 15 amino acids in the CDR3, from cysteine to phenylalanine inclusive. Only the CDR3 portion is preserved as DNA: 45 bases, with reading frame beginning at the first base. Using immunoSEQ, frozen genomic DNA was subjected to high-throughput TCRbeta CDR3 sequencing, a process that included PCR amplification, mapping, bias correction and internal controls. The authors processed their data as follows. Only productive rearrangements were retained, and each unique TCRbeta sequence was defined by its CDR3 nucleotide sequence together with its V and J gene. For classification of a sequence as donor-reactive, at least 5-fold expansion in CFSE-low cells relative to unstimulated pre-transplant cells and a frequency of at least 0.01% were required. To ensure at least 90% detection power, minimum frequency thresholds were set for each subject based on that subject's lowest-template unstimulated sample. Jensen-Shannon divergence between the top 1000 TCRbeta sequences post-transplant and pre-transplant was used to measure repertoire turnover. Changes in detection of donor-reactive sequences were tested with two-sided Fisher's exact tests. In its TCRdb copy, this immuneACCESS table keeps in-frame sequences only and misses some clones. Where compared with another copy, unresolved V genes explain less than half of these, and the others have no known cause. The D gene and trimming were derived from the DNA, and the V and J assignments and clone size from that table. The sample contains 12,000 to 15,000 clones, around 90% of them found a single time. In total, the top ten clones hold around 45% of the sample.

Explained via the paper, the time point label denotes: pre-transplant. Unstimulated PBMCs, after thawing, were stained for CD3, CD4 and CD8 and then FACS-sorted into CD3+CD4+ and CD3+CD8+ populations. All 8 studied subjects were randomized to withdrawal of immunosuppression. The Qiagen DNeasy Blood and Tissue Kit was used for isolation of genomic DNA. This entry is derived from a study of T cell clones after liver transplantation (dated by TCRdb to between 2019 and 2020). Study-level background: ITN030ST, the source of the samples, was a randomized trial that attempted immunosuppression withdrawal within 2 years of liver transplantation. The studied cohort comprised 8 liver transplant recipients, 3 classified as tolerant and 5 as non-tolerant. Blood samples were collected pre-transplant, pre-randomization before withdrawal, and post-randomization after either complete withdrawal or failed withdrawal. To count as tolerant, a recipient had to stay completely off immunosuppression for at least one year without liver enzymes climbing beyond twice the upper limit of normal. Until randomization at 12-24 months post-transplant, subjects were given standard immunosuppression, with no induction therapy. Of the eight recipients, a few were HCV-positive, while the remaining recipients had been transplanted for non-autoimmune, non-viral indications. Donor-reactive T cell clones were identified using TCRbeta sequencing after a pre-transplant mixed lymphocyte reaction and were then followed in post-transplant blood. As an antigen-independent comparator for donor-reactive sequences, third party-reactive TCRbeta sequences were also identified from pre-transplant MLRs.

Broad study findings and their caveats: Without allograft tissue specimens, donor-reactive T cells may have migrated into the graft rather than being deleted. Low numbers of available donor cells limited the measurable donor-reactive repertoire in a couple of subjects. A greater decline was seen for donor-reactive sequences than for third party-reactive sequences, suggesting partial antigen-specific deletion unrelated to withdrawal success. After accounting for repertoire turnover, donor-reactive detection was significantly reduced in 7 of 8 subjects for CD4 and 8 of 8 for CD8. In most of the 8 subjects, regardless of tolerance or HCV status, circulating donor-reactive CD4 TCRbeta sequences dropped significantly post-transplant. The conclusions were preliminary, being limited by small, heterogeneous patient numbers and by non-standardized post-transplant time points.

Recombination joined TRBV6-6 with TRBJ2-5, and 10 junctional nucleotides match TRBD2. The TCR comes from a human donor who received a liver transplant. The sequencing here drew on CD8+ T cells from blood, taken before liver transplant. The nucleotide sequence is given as TGTGCCAGCATTGACGGACTAGCGGCGGGAGAGACCCAGTACTTC. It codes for CASIDGLAAGETQYF.